The rows below give T cell receptor beta chains drawn from one sample of a study of cytomegalovirus exposure and HLA in healthy donors. Sequencing used immunoSEQ multiplex PCR; TCRdb keeps in-frame clones, though not all of them. The sample holds 150,000 to 200,000 clones, about four fifths seen once. Sequencing used PBMCs. The receptors stem from a woman between 45 and 60 years old in good health and CMV-seronegative. Both conserved end residues are part of each CDR3. The D gene is left open where the match is weak. Not every row has a clone size; where given, it reads once, few, many or a size class.

v_call: TRBV2
j_call: TRBJ2-3
d_call: NA
clone_size: once
cdr3_aa: CASRKGLPRADTQYF
cdr3_nt: TGTGCCAGCAGAAAAGGCCTTCCACGGGCAGATACGCAGTATTTT

v_call: TRBV19
j_call: TRBJ2-7
d_call: TRBD1
clone_size: NA
cdr3_aa: CASSTLTTGTGTYEQYF
cdr3_nt: TGTGCCAGTAGTACACTTACAACCGGGACAGGGACTTACGAGCAGTACTTC

v_call: TRBV4-2
j_call: TRBJ2-7
d_call: NA
clone_size: NA
cdr3_aa: CASSQDRGYGASETYEQYF
cdr3_nt: TGTGCCAGCAGCCAAGATCGGGGGTACGGGGCTAGCGAGACCTACGAGCAGTACTTC

v_call: TRBV19
j_call: TRBJ1-5
d_call: TRBD1
clone_size: NA
cdr3_aa: CASSAGTDIGQPQHF
cdr3_nt: TGTGCCAGTAGCGCCGGGACAGATATCGGTCAGCCCCAGCATTTT

v_call: TRBV2
j_call: TRBJ1-3
d_call: TRBD1
clone_size: NA
cdr3_aa: CASRAGTGAGNTIYF
cdr3_nt: TGTGCCAGCAGGGCCGGGACAGGGGCTGGAAACACCATATATTTT

v_call: TRBV14
j_call: TRBJ1-5
d_call: TRBD1
clone_size: NA
cdr3_aa: CASSQGDRDGNQPQHF
cdr3_nt: TGTGCCAGCAGCCAAGGGGACAGGGATGGCAATCAGCCCCAGCATTTT

v_call: TRBV2
j_call: TRBJ2-4
d_call: NA
clone_size: NA
cdr3_aa: CASSEREAKNIQYF
cdr3_nt: TGTGCCAGCAGTGAACGGGAAGCCAAAAACATTCAGTACTTC

v_call: TRBV12-2
j_call: TRBJ1-5
d_call: NA
clone_size: NA
cdr3_aa: CASRLARLGRHIKQPQHF
cdr3_nt: TGTGCAAGTCGCTTAGCGCGGCTAGGGAGGCACATAAAACAGCCCCAGCATTTT

v_call: TRBV5-5
j_call: TRBJ2-1
d_call: NA
clone_size: NA
cdr3_aa: CASSSLLGRNEQFF
cdr3_nt: TGTGCCAGCAGCAGCTTACTAGGGCGGAATGAGCAGTTCTTC

v_call: TRBV25-1
j_call: TRBJ1-4
d_call: TRBD1
clone_size: NA
cdr3_aa: CASRERDREKLFF
cdr3_nt: TGTGCCAGCAGGGAAAGGGACAGGGAAAAACTGTTTTTT

v_call: TRBV30
j_call: TRBJ2-5
d_call: NA
clone_size: once
cdr3_aa: CAWSQALHQYF
cdr3_nt: TGTGCCTGGAGTCAGGCCCTACACCAGTACTTC

v_call: TRBV5-4
j_call: TRBJ1-6
d_call: NA
clone_size: NA
cdr3_aa: CASSPQINSPLHF
cdr3_nt: TGTGCCAGCAGCCCTCAGATCAATTCACCCCTCCACTTT

v_call: TRBV6-5
j_call: TRBJ2-7
d_call: TRBD1
clone_size: NA
cdr3_aa: CASRPGTGWEYEQYF
cdr3_nt: TGTGCCAGCAGACCCGGGACAGGGTGGGAGTACGAGCAGTACTTC

v_call: TRBV28
j_call: TRBJ2-5
d_call: NA
clone_size: NA
cdr3_aa: CASSTIWDFNNQETQYF
cdr3_nt: TGTGCCAGCAGCACTATTTGGGACTTTAACAACCAAGAGACCCAGTACTTC

v_call: TRBV10-3
j_call: TRBJ1-4
d_call: NA
clone_size: NA
cdr3_aa: CAISDNPREKLFF
cdr3_nt: TGTGCCATCAGTGACAACCCGCGTGAAAAACTGTTTTTT

v_call: TRBV6-5
j_call: TRBJ2-5
d_call: NA
clone_size: once
cdr3_aa: CASSDSIRQETQYF
cdr3_nt: TGTGCCAGCAGTGACAGTATTCGGCAAGAGACCCAGTACTTC

v_call: TRBV4-3
j_call: TRBJ2-3
d_call: TRBD1
clone_size: NA
cdr3_aa: CASSQGDRGFPDTQYF
cdr3_nt: TGCGCCAGCAGCCAGGGGGACAGGGGCTTCCCAGATACGCAGTATTTT

v_call: TRBV2
j_call: TRBJ1-1
d_call: NA
clone_size: NA
cdr3_aa: CASSAPGSEGTEAFF
cdr3_nt: TGTGCCAGCAGCGCGCCGGGAAGCGAGGGTACTGAAGCTTTCTTT

v_call: TRBV7-9
j_call: TRBJ2-3
d_call: NA
clone_size: few
cdr3_aa: CASSYRVTTDTQYF
cdr3_nt: TGTGCCAGCAGCTACAGGGTTACGACAGATACGCAGTATTTT

v_call: TRBV4-1
j_call: TRBJ1-3
d_call: NA
clone_size: NA
cdr3_aa: CASSQVAGGYGNTIYF
cdr3_nt: TGCGCCAGCAGCCAAGTGGCCGGGGGATACGGAAACACCATATATTTT

v_call: TRBV29-1
j_call: TRBJ2-1
d_call: NA
clone_size: NA
cdr3_aa: CSAGPVLGDEQFF
cdr3_nt: TGCAGCGCCGGCCCAGTCCTAGGCGATGAGCAGTTCTTC

v_call: TRBV7-2
j_call: TRBJ1-5
d_call: TRBD1
clone_size: NA
cdr3_aa: CASSPWTGSGQPQHF
cdr3_nt: TGTGCCAGCAGCCCTTGGACAGGGTCCGGACAGCCCCAGCATTTT

v_call: TRBV11-1
j_call: TRBJ1-3
d_call: TRBD1
clone_size: NA
cdr3_aa: CASGGQGKTGNTIYF
cdr3_nt: TGTGCCAGCGGGGGACAGGGGAAAACTGGAAACACCATATATTTT

v_call: TRBV6-5
j_call: TRBJ1-2
d_call: TRBD1
clone_size: NA
cdr3_aa: CASSRQGANYGYTF
cdr3_nt: TGTGCCAGCAGTCGACAGGGGGCTAACTATGGCTACACCTTC

v_call: TRBV6-6
j_call: TRBJ1-1
d_call: NA
clone_size: NA
cdr3_aa: CASRPNRNTEAFF
cdr3_nt: TGTGCCAGCAGACCGAACAGAAACACTGAAGCTTTCTTT

v_call: TRBV19
j_call: TRBJ1-5
d_call: NA
clone_size: NA
cdr3_aa: CASSITRNNQPQHF
cdr3_nt: TGTGCCAGTAGTATTACCAGGAACAATCAGCCCCAGCATTTT

v_call: TRBV5-1
j_call: TRBJ2-7
d_call: NA
clone_size: NA
cdr3_aa: CASSFYALSPLAGATYEQYF
cdr3_nt: TGCGCCAGCAGCTTTTATGCCTTGTCTCCCCTCGCTGGGGCCACCTACGAGCAGTACTTC

v_call: TRBV5-8
j_call: TRBJ2-4
d_call: TRBD2
clone_size: NA
cdr3_aa: CASSLAAGGHKNIQYF
cdr3_nt: TGTGCCAGCAGCTTGGCGGCGGGGGGCCACAAAAACATTCAGTACTTC

v_call: TRBV28
j_call: TRBJ2-1
d_call: TRBD1
clone_size: few
cdr3_aa: CASRGDRYYNEQFF
cdr3_nt: TGTGCCAGCAGGGGGGACAGATACTACAATGAGCAGTTCTTC

v_call: TRBV4-1
j_call: TRBJ2-7
d_call: NA
clone_size: NA
cdr3_aa: CASSQVQGAYEQYF
cdr3_nt: TGCGCCAGCAGCCAAGTACAGGGAGCCTACGAGCAGTACTTC

v_call: TRBV20-1
j_call: TRBJ2-2
d_call: NA
clone_size: NA
cdr3_aa: CSAQITGELFF
cdr3_nt: TGCAGTGCCCAAATCACCGGGGAGCTGTTTTTT

v_call: TRBV2
j_call: TRBJ1-1
d_call: NA
clone_size: few
cdr3_aa: CASSDEQGSEAFF
cdr3_nt: TGTGCCAGCAGTGACGAACAGGGCTCTGAAGCTTTCTTT

v_call: TRBV28
j_call: TRBJ2-3
d_call: NA
clone_size: NA
cdr3_aa: CASSPWQGDTQYF
cdr3_nt: TGTGCCAGCAGCCCCTGGCAGGGCGATACGCAGTATTTT

v_call: TRBV5-1
j_call: TRBJ2-2
d_call: TRBD2
clone_size: NA
cdr3_aa: CASSLEAGDTGELFF
cdr3_nt: TGCGCCAGCAGCTTGGAAGCGGGGGACACCGGGGAGCTGTTTTTT

v_call: TRBV5-1
j_call: TRBJ1-1
d_call: NA
clone_size: NA
cdr3_aa: CASTRWGENTEAFF
cdr3_nt: TGCGCCAGCACCCGGTGGGGGGAGAACACTGAAGCTTTCTTT

v_call: TRBV7-2
j_call: TRBJ2-1
d_call: TRBD1
clone_size: once
cdr3_aa: CASSLVDRGRTNEQFF
cdr3_nt: TGTGCCAGCAGCTTAGTCGACAGGGGGCGCACGAATGAGCAGTTCTTC

v_call: TRBV27
j_call: TRBJ2-5
d_call: TRBD2
clone_size: NA
cdr3_aa: CASSLGWGGETQYF
cdr3_nt: TGTGCCAGCAGTTTAGGTTGGGGGGGAGAGACCCAGTACTTC

v_call: TRBV10-3
j_call: TRBJ1-6
d_call: NA
clone_size: NA
cdr3_aa: CAIRNQAGSPLHF
cdr3_nt: TGTGCCATCCGAAACCAGGCGGGTTCACCCCTCCACTTT

v_call: TRBV5-1
j_call: TRBJ2-5
d_call: NA
clone_size: NA
cdr3_aa: CASSLAWQGETQYF
cdr3_nt: TGCGCCAGCAGCTTGGCCTGGCAGGGAGAGACCCAGTACTTC

v_call: TRBV7-9
j_call: TRBJ2-2
d_call: TRBD2
clone_size: NA
cdr3_aa: CASSSTGLAGWTGELFF
cdr3_nt: TGTGCCAGCAGCTCGACAGGACTAGCTGGATGGACCGGGGAGCTGTTTTTT

v_call: TRBV5-4
j_call: TRBJ2-1
d_call: TRBD2
clone_size: NA
cdr3_aa: CASRASGRAYEQFF
cdr3_nt: TGTGCCAGCAGGGCTAGCGGGAGGGCCTATGAGCAGTTCTTC

v_call: TRBV18
j_call: TRBJ2-1
d_call: TRBD2
clone_size: NA
cdr3_aa: CASSPRLAGWSSYNEQFF
cdr3_nt: TGTGCCAGCTCACCACGACTAGCGGGATGGAGCTCCTACAATGAGCAGTTCTTC

v_call: TRBV7-2
j_call: TRBJ1-3
d_call: TRBD1
clone_size: once
cdr3_aa: CASSLTRTGWLGGNTIYF
cdr3_nt: TGTGCCAGCAGCTTAACTAGGACAGGGTGGTTAGGCGGAAACACCATATATTTT

v_call: TRBV6-5
j_call: TRBJ2-5
d_call: NA
clone_size: NA
cdr3_aa: CASSYGTQETQYF
cdr3_nt: TGTGCCAGCAGTTACGGGACTCAAGAGACCCAGTACTTC

v_call: TRBV10-3
j_call: TRBJ2-7
d_call: TRBD2
clone_size: NA
cdr3_aa: CAISESVPSGGGNSYEQYF
cdr3_nt: TGTGCCATCAGTGAGTCGGTCCCTAGCGGGGGGGGAAACTCCTACGAGCAGTACTTC

v_call: TRBV19
j_call: TRBJ1-5
d_call: NA
clone_size: NA
cdr3_aa: CASKGEGNQPQHF
cdr3_nt: TGTGCCAGTAAGGGGGAGGGGAATCAGCCCCAGCATTTT

v_call: TRBV7-8
j_call: TRBJ2-1
d_call: TRBD2
clone_size: NA
cdr3_aa: CASRGLEFYDEQFF
cdr3_nt: TGTGCCAGCAGGGGACTAGAATTTTATGATGAGCAGTTCTTC

v_call: TRBV18
j_call: TRBJ1-1
d_call: NA
clone_size: NA
cdr3_aa: CASSPLQGRNTEAFF
cdr3_nt: TGTGCCAGCTCACCACTTCAGGGTCGGAACACTGAGGCTTTCTTT

v_call: TRBV28
j_call: TRBJ2-3
d_call: TRBD2
clone_size: NA
cdr3_aa: CASSSGLAGTDTQYF
cdr3_nt: TGTGCCAGCAGTTCAGGACTAGCGGGCACAGATACGCAGTATTTT

v_call: TRBV19
j_call: TRBJ1-2
d_call: NA
clone_size: NA
cdr3_aa: CASRQGYGYTF
cdr3_nt: TGTGCCAGTAGACAGGGCTATGGCTACACCTTC